Shown below are 10 T cell receptor beta chains from a single sample sequenced in a study of blood T cells in healthy people across ages. A second PCR of roughly 7 to 11 cycles used a sample-barcoded 5' primer and a J-beta primer mix. A single record per CDR3 protein comes from TCRdb applying MiXCR to the 5' RACE reads. Of hundreds of thousands of distinct CDR3 sequences listed, about 48% are singletons. The sequenced material came from blood. Receptors were obtained from a man between 25 and 39 years old in good health.

V usage is TRBV20-1 and J usage is TRBJ2-1, with D unresolved. The ends were cut back, 1 base at V and 0 bases at J, with 7 bases in the middle. The CDR3 has 14 residues. Germline assignment: CDR1 DFQATT and CDR2 SNEGSKA (reference sequence). CDR3 loop: CSARVASSYNEQFF. As DNA, the CDR3 is TGCAGTGCTAGAGTGGCTAGCTCCTACAATGAGCAGTTCTTC.

The genes are TRBV12-3 or TRBV12-4 and TRBJ1-4; D uncertain. The CDR3 is 14 residues long. V gave up 1 base and J gave up 8 bases, with 11 bases separating them. CDR3 in amino acids: CASSLEAIREKLFF. Written as DNA, the CDR3 is TGTGCCAGCAGTTTAGAGGCCATTCGGGAAAAACTGTTTTTT.

The chain recombines TRBV12-3 or TRBV12-4 with TRBJ2-1; possibly TRBD2 for D (5 bases). Trimming removed 7 bases from V and 0 bases from J, with 13 bases in between. This CDR3 spans 15 amino acids. CDR3 amino acids: CASIGDMSSYNEQFF. CDR3 sequence (DNA): TGTGCCAGCATCGGGGATATGAGCTCCTACAATGAGCAGTTCTTC.

The chain combines TRBV7-2 with TRBJ2-1, with 7 bases fitting TRBD2. The length of the CDR3 is 13 residues. The junction had 6 bases not matched to a gene; V was cut back by 4 bases and J by 9 bases. CDR1 SGHTA and CDR2 FQGNSA come from the germline V gene. The CDR3 is CASSYPSGTEQFF. DNA for the CDR3: TGTGCCAGCAGCTACCCGAGCGGGACTGAGCAGTTCTTC.

The chain links TRBV28 to TRBJ2-7; weak D call: TRBD1 (6 bases). This CDR3 region has 15 residues. The germline V gene has CDR1 MDHEN and CDR2 SYDVKM. V lost 5 bases and J lost 2, with 16 bases in between. CDR3 bases: TGTGCCAGCAGTCCGCAGGGGTTAGGAACCTACGAGCAGTACTTC. It encodes CASSPQGLGTYEQYF.

CDR3: CSVGTSGGNEQFF. The CDR3 region has the DNA TGCAGCGTCGGGACTAGCGGGGGGAATGAGCAGTTCTTC. The V call is TRBV29-1, the J call TRBJ2-1; the match to TRBD2 covers 15 bases. This CDR3 is built from 13 residues. J was trimmed by 7 bases and V by 6 bases; bases with no gene match: 1. Germline CDR1 and CDR2: SQVTM and ANQGSEA.

The chain joins TRBV7-9 to TRBJ2-3; 10 bases agree with TRBD2. V lost 1 base and J lost 7; bases outside the gene matches: 8. The CDR3 consists of 16 residues. From germline, CDR1 is SEHNR and CDR2 FQNEAQ (reference sequence). The CDR3: CASSLGAGGNFHTQYF. CDR3 DNA: TGTGCCAGCAGCTTAGGAGCGGGGGGGAATTTCCATACGCAGTATTTT.

The V call is TRBV11-2, the J call TRBJ2-7, with 8 bases fitting TRBD1. In germline, CDR1 is SGHAT, CDR2 FQNNGV. J lost 0 bases, V lost 5 bases, and 6 bases had no gene match. The CDR3 covers 15 residues. CDR3 bases: TGTGCCAGCAGCACCTACAGGGGGAACTCCTACGAGCAGTACTTC. Amino acid sequence: CASSTYRGNSYEQYF.

The chain links TRBV4-2 to TRBJ2-1; no firm D call. This CDR3 has 16 residues. CDR1 and CDR2 from the germline V gene are LGHNA and YNFKEQ. The V end was cut by 0 bases, the J end by 0 bases, with 9 bases between. CDR3 in amino acids: CASSQDPVGSYNEQFF. CDR3 coding DNA: TGTGCCAGCAGCCAAGATCCCGTTGGCTCCTACAATGAGCAGTTCTTC.

V usage is TRBV20-1 and J usage is TRBJ1-1; TRBD1 aligns across 8 bases. The CDR3 has 13 amino acids. Germline V gene lookup returns CDR1 DFQATT and CDR2 SNEGSKA (reference sequence). J gave up 3 bases and V 3 bases, and 3 bases lay outside the gene matches. Written as DNA, the CDR3 is TGCAGTGCTAGGGACAGGGTTTACACTGAAGCTTTCTTT. This gives the protein CSARDRVYTEAFF.